The TCR beta chain under discussion was sequenced for a study of blood T cell repertoires in COVID-19. Study as a whole: Acute and convalescent COVID-19 specimens originated in the United States, Italy and Spain.

TCRdb's table, derived via immunoSEQ multiplex PCR, lists solely in-frame clones and lacks some. In the table there are approximately 220,000 clones, roughly 80% of which are singletons. The sequence derives from a woman in her forties who had been exposed to COVID-19. Sequenced: PBMCs or T cells enriched from blood (not recorded which).

The DNA for the CDR3 is TGTGCCAGCAGCACCCAGTACGCTGCCTACACCTTC. Amino acid sequence: CASSTQYAAYTF. This chain links TRBV7-6 with TRBJ1-2; D unresolved. The V gene lost 5 bases and the J gene lost 10 bases, with 14 bases spanning the gap. The V gene's germline CDR1 is SGHVS and CDR2 FNYEAQ. The CDR3 is 12 residues long.